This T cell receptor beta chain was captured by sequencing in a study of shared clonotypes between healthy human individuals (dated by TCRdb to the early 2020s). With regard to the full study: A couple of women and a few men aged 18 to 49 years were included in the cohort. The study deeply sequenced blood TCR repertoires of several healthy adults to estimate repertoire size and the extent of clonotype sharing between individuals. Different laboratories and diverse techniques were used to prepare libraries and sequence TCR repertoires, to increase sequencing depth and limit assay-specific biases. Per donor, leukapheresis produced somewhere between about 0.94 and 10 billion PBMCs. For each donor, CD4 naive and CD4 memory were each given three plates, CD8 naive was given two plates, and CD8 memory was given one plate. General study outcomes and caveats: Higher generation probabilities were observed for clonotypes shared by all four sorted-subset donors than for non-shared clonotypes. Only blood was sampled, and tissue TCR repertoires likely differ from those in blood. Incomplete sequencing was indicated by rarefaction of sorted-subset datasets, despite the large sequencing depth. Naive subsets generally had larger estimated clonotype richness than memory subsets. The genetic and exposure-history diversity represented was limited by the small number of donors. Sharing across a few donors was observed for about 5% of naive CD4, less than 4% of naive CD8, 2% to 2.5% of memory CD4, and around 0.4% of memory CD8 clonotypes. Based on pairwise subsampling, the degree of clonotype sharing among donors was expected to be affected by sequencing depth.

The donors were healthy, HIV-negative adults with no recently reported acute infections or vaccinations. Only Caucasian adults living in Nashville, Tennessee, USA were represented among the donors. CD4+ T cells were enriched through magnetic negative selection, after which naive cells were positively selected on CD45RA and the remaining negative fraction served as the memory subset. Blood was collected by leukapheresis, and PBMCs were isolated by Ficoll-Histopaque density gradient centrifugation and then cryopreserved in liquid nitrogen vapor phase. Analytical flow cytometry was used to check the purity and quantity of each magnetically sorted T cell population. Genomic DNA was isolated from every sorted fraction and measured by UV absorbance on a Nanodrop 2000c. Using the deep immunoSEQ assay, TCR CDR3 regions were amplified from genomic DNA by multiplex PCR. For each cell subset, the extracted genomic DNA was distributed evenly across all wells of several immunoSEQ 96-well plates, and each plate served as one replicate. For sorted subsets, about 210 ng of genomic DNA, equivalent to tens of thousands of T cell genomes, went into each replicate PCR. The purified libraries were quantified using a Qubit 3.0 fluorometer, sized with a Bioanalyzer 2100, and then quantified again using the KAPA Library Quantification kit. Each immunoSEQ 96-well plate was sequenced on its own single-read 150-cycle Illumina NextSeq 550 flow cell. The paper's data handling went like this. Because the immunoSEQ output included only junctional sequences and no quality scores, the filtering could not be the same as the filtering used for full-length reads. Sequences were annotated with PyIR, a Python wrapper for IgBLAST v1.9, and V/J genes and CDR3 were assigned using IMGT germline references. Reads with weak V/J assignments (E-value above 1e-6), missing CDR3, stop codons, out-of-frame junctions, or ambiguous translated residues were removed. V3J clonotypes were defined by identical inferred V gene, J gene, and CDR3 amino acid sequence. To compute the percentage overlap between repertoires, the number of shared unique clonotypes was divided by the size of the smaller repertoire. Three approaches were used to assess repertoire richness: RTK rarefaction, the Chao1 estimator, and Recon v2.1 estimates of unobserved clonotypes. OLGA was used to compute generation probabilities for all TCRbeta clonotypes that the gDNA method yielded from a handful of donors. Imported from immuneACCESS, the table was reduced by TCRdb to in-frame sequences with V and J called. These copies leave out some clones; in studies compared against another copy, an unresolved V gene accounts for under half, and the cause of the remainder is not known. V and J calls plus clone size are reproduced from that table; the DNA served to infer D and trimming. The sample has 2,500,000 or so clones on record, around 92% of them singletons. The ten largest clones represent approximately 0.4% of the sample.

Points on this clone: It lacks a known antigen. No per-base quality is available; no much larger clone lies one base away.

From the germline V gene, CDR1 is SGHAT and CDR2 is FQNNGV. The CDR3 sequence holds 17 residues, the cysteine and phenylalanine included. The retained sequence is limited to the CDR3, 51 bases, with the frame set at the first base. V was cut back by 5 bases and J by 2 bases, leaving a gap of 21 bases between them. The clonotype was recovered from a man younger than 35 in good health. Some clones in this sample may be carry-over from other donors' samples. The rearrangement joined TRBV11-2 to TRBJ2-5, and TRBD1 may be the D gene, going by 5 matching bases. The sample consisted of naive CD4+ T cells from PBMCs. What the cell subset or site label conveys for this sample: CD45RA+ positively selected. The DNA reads TGTGCCAGCAGCCCACCCCTGGGGCCGGCAGGTCAAGAGACCCAGTACTTC. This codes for CASSPPLGPAGQETQYF.